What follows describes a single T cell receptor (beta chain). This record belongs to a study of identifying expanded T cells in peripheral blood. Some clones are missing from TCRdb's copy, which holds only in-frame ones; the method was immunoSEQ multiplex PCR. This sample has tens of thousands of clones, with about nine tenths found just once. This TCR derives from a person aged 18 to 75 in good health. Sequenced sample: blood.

Here the CDR3 DNA reads TGTGCCAGCAGCCTGGGAGGAGACTACAGGGGGGATGAAGCTTTCTTT. The encoded protein is CASSLGGDYRGDEAFF. This chain uses TRBV5-6 with TRBJ1-1; TRBD1 aligns across 8 bases. The CDR3 has 16 residues. The V and J ends lost 4 bases and 7 bases, in that order; junction bases with no gene match: 15. Germline values: CDR1 SGHDT, CDR2 YYEEEE.